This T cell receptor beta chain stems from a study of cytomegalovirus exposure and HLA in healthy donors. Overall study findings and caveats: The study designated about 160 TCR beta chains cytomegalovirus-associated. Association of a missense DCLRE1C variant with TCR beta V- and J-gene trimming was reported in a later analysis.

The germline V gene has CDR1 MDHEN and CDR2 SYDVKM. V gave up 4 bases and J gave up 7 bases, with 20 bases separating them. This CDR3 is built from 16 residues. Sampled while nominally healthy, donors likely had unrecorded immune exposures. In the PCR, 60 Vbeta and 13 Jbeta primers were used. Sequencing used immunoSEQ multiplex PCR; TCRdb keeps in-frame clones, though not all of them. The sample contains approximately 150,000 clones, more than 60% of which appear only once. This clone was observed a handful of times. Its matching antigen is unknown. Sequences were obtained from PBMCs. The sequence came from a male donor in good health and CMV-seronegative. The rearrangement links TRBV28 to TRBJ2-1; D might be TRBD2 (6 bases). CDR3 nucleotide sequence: TGTGCCAGCAGTTCAGACGGGACTCAGAATGGGAATGAGCAGTTCTTC. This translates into CASSSDGTQNGNEQFF.